This T cell receptor (beta chain) was observed in a study of OX40 agonist ivuxolimab in advanced cancers. Overall study: Ivuxolimab, an antibody acting as an agonist of OX40 (CD134), was used to treat patients. Aged roughly 23 to 85 with a mean of 60 years, they were 82.7% male.

Excluded were patients having autoimmune disease history or systemic immunosuppression. Blood specimens came from baseline, cycle 4 day 1, and cycle 7 day 1. The repertoire was sequenced with immunoSEQ multiplex PCR; TCRdb's copy has only in-frame clones and lacks some. The table shows roughly 110,000 clones, with about nine tenths occurring only once. Germline assignment: CDR1 LNHDA and CDR2 SQIVND (reference sequence). CDR3 size: 14 residues. V was pared by 7 bases and J by 4 bases, with 14 bases between. This clone was detected a few times. The J gene is TRBJ1-5, the V gene TRBV19; D call uncertain. The receptor was derived from an adult with an advanced solid tumor such as melanoma, head and neck, liver or kidney cancer. The sample here was CD4+ or CD8+ T cells sorted from blood, taken in a trial of the OX40 agonist ivuxolimab. CDR3 in amino acids: CASKPVVGNQPQHF. Here the CDR3 DNA reads TGTGCCAGTAAGCCGGTTGTCGGGAATCAGCCCCAGCATTTT.